Sequencing of this T cell receptor beta chain was carried out in a study of blood T cell repertoires in COVID-19. For the study at large: Sites across the United States, Italy and Spain contributed samples from acute and convalescent COVID-19. In each case, the material was cDNA or gDNA derived from T cells, B-cell-depleted T cells, or PBMCs.

Authors' methods: Amplification of reference gene primers provided the estimated nucleated cell counts. Sequencing was performed with immunoSEQ multiplex PCR; in TCRdb, only in-frame clones are kept and a portion is missing. V, J and clone size are taken as reported in that table, and D and trimming were inferred from the DNA itself. The repertoire holds over 75,000 clones, roughly 90% seen once, with 1.5% to 2% in the top ten. CDR1 and CDR2 (germline): KGHSH, LQKENI. The CDR3 is 13 residues long. Trimming took off 5 bases at V and 11 bases at J, with 16 bases between the two ends. The sequencing sample was made of peripheral blood. V usage is TRBV18 and J usage is TRBJ2-1; D perhaps matches TRBD1 (6 bases). The sequence was collected from a man aged 55 to 70 with acute or convalescent COVID-19. CDR3 in DNA: TGTGCCAGCTCAGAACTCCCGGGGACACAGCAGTTCTTC. As protein: CASSELPGTQQFF.